Reported below is one TCR beta chain. The antigen this receptor binds is unknown. The record has no base qualities; no much larger clone is one base away. This specimen belongs to a study of blood T cells in healthy people across ages (dated by TCRdb to the mid-2010s). About the full investigation: In model experiments, template switching captured roughly one uniquely barcoded TCR beta cDNA molecule for every two T cells. The study measured age-related changes in TCR beta repertoire diversity using deep sequencing normalized with unique cDNA molecular identifiers. The donors were divided into four age groups: young (average about 16 years), middle-aged (roughly 40), aged (approximately 64) and long-lived (roughly 82). To avoid experimental bias, donors of different ages were randomly spread across the sequencing lanes. For two donors (one aged 18 to 29 and one aged 80 or older), the study analyzed two additional independent replicas of 1 million unique cDNA reads from the same blood draw. What the work shows at the level of the full study, not this receptor alone: Because the CMV infection status of the donors was unknown, age-related changes in expanded clonotypes may potentially have been confounded. Observed TCR beta diversity per million T cells fell roughly linearly with age, and a significant reduction was already apparent by age roughly 40. There was a strong correlation between observed TCR beta diversity and the percentage of naive T cells measured by flow cytometry. Conclusive comparison of naive and antigen-experienced compartments was prevented by the profiling of bulk unsorted PBMCs. The long-lived group showed more naive CD4+ T cells, fewer expanded clones and increased TCR diversity than the aged group, suggesting age selection. Total diversity estimates from one million sequenced T cells were considered lower bounds and underestimates.

Systemically healthy Caucasian individuals from Russia, 39 in total and aged about 6 to 100 years, were included as donors. Each donor gave 8.5 to 10 milliliters of peripheral blood, collected into EDTA-treated Vacutainer tubes. PBMCs were isolated by Ficoll-Paque density-gradient centrifugation, with at least 6.5 million obtained per sample. Total RNA, at least 6 micrograms per sample, was extracted from PBMCs with Trizol reagent. The percentages of naive CD45RAhigh/CD27high T cells were determined by flow cytometry on a PBMC aliquot from every donor. The CDR3 sequence holds 17 residues, the cysteine and phenylalanine included. Solely the CDR3 DNA is kept, with 51 bases framed from the first base. From a lookup of the germline V gene (reference sequence), CDR1 and CDR2 are DFQATT and SNEGSKA. V ends up 6 bases short and J 2 bases short, with an unmatched junction base count of 12. The protocol used for the library was 5' RACE. This sample was sequenced with an Illumina HiSeq 2500. A second about 7 to 12 cycle PCR used a sample-barcoded 5' primer and a J-beta primer mix. A unique molecular identifier was introduced onto each TCR beta cDNA molecule by a template-switch 5' adaptor carrying 12 random nucleotides. Each sample yielded at least 2.5 million CDR3-containing paired-end reads. The Mint cDNA synthesis kit, primed by a TRBC-specific oligonucleotide, was used to synthesize first-strand cDNA from all RNA. After uracil-DNA glycosylase treatment, a first 18-cycle PCR used universal primers M1SS and BC2_uni_R on all cDNA. Processing in the source paper ran as follows. For normalization, 1 million high-quality reads were randomly selected from each sample, with every read carrying a distinct molecular identifier. Instead of being binned into consensus sequences, reads that shared molecular identifiers were thrown out. MiTCR, with a Q25 quality threshold and the strictest error-elimination algorithm, was used for CDR3 identification, clonotype clustering and error correction. Lower-bound total TCR beta diversity was estimated with a nonparametric unseen species model using Euler transformation. The raw public data were reprocessed by TCRdb itself: fastp quality trimming at Q25, MiXCR clonotype calling, in-frame beta chains only. Identical CDR3 protein sequences are pooled into one entry, listed with their most common genes and DNA. The V and J calls were determined by TCRdb, not by the authors. The sample table records 1.5 million to 2 million distinct CDR3 sequences; 49% of these occur just once. The biggest ten clones account for roughly 2% of the sample.

Sequencing input: blood. The chain links TRBV20-1 with TRBJ2-3; 12 middle bases align to TRBD1. The source is a woman between 40 and 50 years old in good health. Here the CDR3 is given as CSARDRGPGGITDTQYF. The nucleotide sequence is given as TGCAGTGCCCGGGACAGGGGGCCGGGGGGGATCACAGATACGCAGTATTTT.